The 14 T cell receptor beta chains presented below share a single source sample, sequenced in a study of cytomegalovirus exposure and HLA in healthy donors. 60 Vbeta and 13 Jbeta primers were used in PCR. The protocol was immunoSEQ multiplex PCR, while the TCRdb copy is restricted to in-frame clones and leaves out a portion. The sample consists of around 210,000 clones, 60% to 80% of them appearing once. Sequenced material: PBMCs. Source of these receptors: a woman aged 30 to 39 in good health and CMV-seronegative.

The V call is TRBV6-4, the J call TRBJ2-3, with 7 bases aligning to TRBD1. The CDR3 is made up of 13 amino acids. Germline V lookup: CDR1 MRHNA, CDR2 SNTAGT. V was pared by 5 bases and J by 9 bases, with 8 bases of the junction left unmatched. Here the CDR3 DNA reads TGTGCCAGCAGTCAGACCAGGACAGGAACGCAGTATTTT. It is translated as CASSQTRTGTQYF.

The chain joins TRBV28 to TRBJ2-2, with 10 bases identical to TRBD2. This CDR3 contains 16 residues. Germline CDR1 is MDHEN and CDR2 is SYDVKM. Trimming took 5 bases from V and 4 from J; bases not matched to a gene: 7. CDR3 coding DNA: TGTGCCAGCAGTCCCCCCGGGACTAGCGCCACCGGGGAGCTGTTTTTT. This codes for CASSPPGTSATGELFF.

The chain couples TRBV5-1 to TRBJ2-2, with 9 bases matching TRBD2. In germline, CDR1 is SGHRS, CDR2 YFSETQ. This CDR3 comprises 17 residues. J was trimmed by 1 base and V by 4 bases; bases with no gene match: 8. The CDR3 nucleotides are TGCGCCAGCAGCCCACAGGGAGCGGGAGGGAACACCGGGGAGCTGTTTTTT. Its translation: CASSPQGAGGNTGELFF.

The chain links TRBV19 to TRBJ2-5; 11 bases line up with TRBD1. The germline V gene encodes CDR1 LNHDA and CDR2 SQIVND (reference sequence). CDR3 length: 15 amino acids. Unmatched junction bases numbered 10, after V lost 6 bases and J lost 7 bases. CDR3 region: CASSDRDRGSGTQYF. In DNA, the CDR3 is TGTGCCAGTAGCGATCGGGACAGGGGGTCCGGGACCCAGTACTTC.

This clone was observed a few times. This rearrangement joins TRBV18 to TRBJ1-4; D gene unclear. CDR1 KGHSH and CDR2 LQKENI come from the germline V gene. The V end lost 6 bases, the J end lost 0 bases, and 11 bases lay between the germline ends. This CDR3 contains 15 residues. CDR3 in amino acids: CASSPRVATNEKLFF. DNA of the CDR3: TGTGCCAGCTCGCCGCGGGTTGCAACTAATGAAAAACTGTTTTTT.

This sequence joins TRBV5-4 and TRBJ2-5; maybe TRBD1 (6 bases). The assigned J gene may be wrong: the sequence end matches TRBJ2-7 better. This CDR3 region has 15 residues. The germline V gene has CDR1 SGHNT and CDR2 YYREEE (reference sequence). The DNA of the CDR3 is TGTGCCAGCAGCTTGAAGACAGGCCCCGTGTCCGAGCAGTACTTC. Translated: CASSLKTGPVSEQYF.

The rearrangement joins TRBV28 to TRBJ2-5, with D maybe TRBD1 (6 bases). Trimming cost V 3 bases and J 2 bases, with 19 bases left between them. Germline CDR1 MDHEN, CDR2 SYDVKM. The CDR3 is 17 amino acids. The CDR3 nucleotides read TGTGCCAGCAGTTTCGGGTCAACAGGGAGATTTCAAGAGACCCAGTACTTC. It yields the protein CASSFGSTGRFQETQYF.

This clone turned up a few times. The V call is TRBV5-4, the J call TRBJ1-6; 9 nucleotides match TRBD1. CDR1 and CDR2 (germline): SGHNT, YYREEE (reference sequence). The CDR3 is made up of 16 amino acids. The junction had 4 bases not matched to a gene; V was cut back by 3 bases and J by 3 bases. In DNA, the CDR3 is TGTGCCAGCAGCTCACCGGGACAGGGCTATAATTCACCCCTCCACTTT. It yields the protein CASSSPGQGYNSPLHF.

The V call is TRBV7-6, the J call TRBJ1-1, with 7 bases fitting TRBD1. The CDR3 totals 14 residues. V was clipped by 5 bases and J by 0 bases; unmatched bases: 3. Germline V CDR1 and CDR2: SGHVS, FNYEAQ. CDR3 sequence: CASSPGTVNTEAFF. In nucleotides, the CDR3 is TGTGCCAGCAGCCCAGGGACAGTGAACACTGAAGCTTTCTTT.

The chain links TRBV4-1 to TRBJ2-5; no definite D call. CDR3 size: 14 residues. V dropped 4 bases and J dropped 3 bases, with 12 bases sitting between them. The germline V gene encodes CDR1 MGHRA and CDR2 YSYEKL. CDR3 sequence reads: CASSRILVEETQYF. The CDR3 DNA reads TGCGCCAGCAGCCGAATATTAGTTGAAGAGACCCAGTACTTC.

The chain recombines TRBV14 with TRBJ1-2; 9 nucleotides line up with TRBD1. The V gene end was trimmed by 4 bases and the J gene end by 2 bases; junction bases not matched to a gene: 5. CDR3 length: 15 residues. CDR1 is SGHDN, CDR2 FVKESK, per germline. CDR3 bases: TGTGCCAGCAGCCCCTTCACAGGGGGCAACTATGGCTACACCTTC. Protein sequence: CASSPFTGGNYGYTF.

The rearrangement joins TRBV7-8 to TRBJ2-5; D is unresolved. CDR1 and CDR2 from the germline V gene are SGHVS and FQNEAQ. With 7 bases removed from V and 0 bases from J, the gap between germline ends came to 15 bases. CDR3 length: 15 residues. CDR3 loop: CASTPRRYNQETQYF. In DNA, the CDR3 is TGTGCCAGCACCCCGCGGCGGTACAACCAAGAGACCCAGTACTTC.

V and J are TRBV27 and TRBJ2-2, with 10 positions matching TRBD2. The CDR3 runs 15 residues. The germline gives CDR1 MNHEY, CDR2 SMNVEV (reference sequence). Germline trimming cut 7 bases from V and 6 bases from J; bases unmatched to any gene: 8. The CDR3 region is CASTPLAGRSGELFF. The CDR3 DNA is TGTGCCAGCACACCACTAGCGGGACGTTCCGGGGAGCTGTTTTTT.

The sample holds a few counts of this clone. This rearrangement joins TRBV30 to TRBJ2-1; 7 bases are shared with TRBD1. Losses at the gene ends were 1 base for V and 12 bases for J; bases not matched to a gene: 9. The germline CDR1 and CDR2 sequences are GTSNPN and SVGIG (reference sequence). This CDR3 spans 13 amino acids. CDR3 nucleotides: TGTGCCTGGAGTGAGTCTAGTTGGGACAGGCAGTTCTTC. Amino acids: CAWSESSWDRQFF.